A selection of T cell receptor beta chains follows, all from one sample in a study of shared clonotypes between healthy human individuals. Here immunoSEQ multiplex PCR was the method, and the copy in TCRdb shows in-frame clones only, minus some. This sample has 2 million to 2.5 million clones, with less than 95% found just once. Sample: naive CD4+ T cells from PBMCs. These receptors were collected from a man between 18 and 29 years old in good health. Some clones in this sample may be carry-over from other donors' samples. Both conserved end residues are part of each CDR3. The D gene is left open where the match is weak. Clone sizes are given selectively: once, few, many, or a class where the clone is expanded.

D: TRBD1
size: NA
V: TRBV6-1
J: TRBJ2-5
CDR3: CASSQGVRETQYF
DNA: TGTGCCAGCAGCCAGGGGGTGCGGGAGACCCAGTACTTC

D: TRBD2
size: NA
V: TRBV4-3
J: TRBJ2-7
CDR3: CASSQQAGDSYEQYF
DNA: TGCGCCAGCAGCCAACAGGCGGGAGACTCCTACGAGCAGTACTTC

D: TRBD2
size: NA
V: TRBV11-2
J: TRBJ2-7
CDR3: CASSSVSGRQPYEQYF
DNA: TGTGCCAGCAGTTCCGTTAGCGGGAGACAGCCCTACGAGCAGTACTTC

D: NA
size: NA
V: TRBV19
J: TRBJ1-1
CDR3: CASSIGGVQMNTEAFF
DNA: TGTGCCAGTAGTATAGGGGGGGTTCAAATGAACACTGAAGCTTTCTTT

D: NA
size: NA
V: TRBV6-5
J: TRBJ2-1
CDR3: CASSYGLAYNEQFF
DNA: TGTGCCAGCAGTTACGGGCTAGCGTACAATGAGCAGTTCTTC

D: NA
size: NA
V: TRBV7-7
J: TRBJ2-2
CDR3: CASSQGGATGELFF
DNA: TGTGCCAGCAGCCAAGGCGGGGCCACCGGGGAGCTGTTTTTT

D: TRBD2
size: NA
V: TRBV29-1
J: TRBJ2-3
CDR3: CSVGWGGEGDTQYF
DNA: TGCAGCGTTGGGTGGGGAGGGGAAGGAGATACGCAGTATTTT

D: NA
size: once
V: TRBV11-1
J: TRBJ2-7
CDR3: CASSAPYPPYEQYF
DNA: TGTGCCAGCAGCGCCCCCTACCCCCCCTACGAGCAGTACTTC

D: NA
size: NA
V: TRBV5-5
J: TRBJ2-7
CDR3: CASRDRNSYEQYF
DNA: TGTGCCAGCCGAGACAGGAACTCCTACGAGCAGTACTTC

D: NA
size: NA
V: TRBV15
J: TRBJ1-3
CDR3: CATSNGNTIYF
DNA: TGTGCCACCAGCAATGGAAACACCATATATTTT

D: TRBD2
size: NA
V: TRBV2
J: TRBJ2-3
CDR3: CASRGLTSGRAGGTDTQYF
DNA: TGTGCCAGCAGGGGGCTAACTAGCGGGAGGGCCGGTGGTACAGATACGCAGTATTTT

D: NA
size: NA
V: TRBV6-6
J: TRBJ2-7
CDR3: CASSYGNPRGYEQYF
DNA: TGTGCCAGCAGTTACGGGAACCCTCGGGGCTACGAGCAGTACTTC

D: NA
size: NA
V: TRBV28
J: TRBJ1-1
CDR3: CASSSPGGRNTEAFF
DNA: TGTGCCAGCAGTTCTCCGGGGGGGCGGAACACTGAAGCTTTCTTT

D: NA
size: NA
V: TRBV2
J: TRBJ1-4
CDR3: CASRALLNEKLFF
DNA: TGTGCCAGCAGGGCCCTACTTAATGAAAAACTGTTTTTT

D: TRBD1
size: NA
V: TRBV28
J: TRBJ2-1
CDR3: CASSPVVGNRGRGEQFF
DNA: TGTGCCAGCAGCCCCGTGGTAGGTAACAGGGGGCGCGGTGAGCAGTTCTTC

D: NA
size: NA
V: TRBV4-2
J: TRBJ1-1
CDR3: CASSQESRPPGAPNTEAFF
DNA: TGTGCCAGCAGCCAAGAGAGCCGGCCACCAGGGGCCCCAAACACTGAAGCTTTCTTT

D: NA
size: NA
V: TRBV6-5
J: TRBJ2-7
CDR3: CASTGLSYEQYF
DNA: TGTGCCAGCACAGGCCTCTCCTACGAGCAGTACTTC

D: NA
size: NA
V: TRBV6-1
J: TRBJ2-1
CDR3: CASSISASSYNEQFF
DNA: TGTGCCAGCAGTATTAGCGCGAGCTCCTACAATGAGCAGTTCTTC

D: TRBD1
size: NA
V: TRBV2
J: TRBJ1-5
CDR3: CAISTRTGLNQPQHF
DNA: TGTGCCATCTCCACCCGGACAGGGCTAAATCAGCCCCAGCATTTT

D: NA
size: NA
V: TRBV10-3
J: TRBJ1-5
CDR3: CAISEDGRDQPQHF
DNA: TGTGCCATCAGTGAGGACGGGAGGGATCAGCCCCAGCATTTT

D: NA
size: NA
V: TRBV5-1
J: TRBJ2-5
CDR3: CASSLGAIQETQYF
DNA: TGCGCCAGCAGCTTGGGTGCAATCCAAGAGACCCAGTACTTC

D: NA
size: once
V: TRBV6-5
J: TRBJ1-5
CDR3: CASRGTNQPQHF
DNA: TGTGCCAGCAGGGGGACCAATCAGCCCCAGCATTTT

D: TRBD2
size: NA
V: TRBV9
J: TRBJ2-3
CDR3: CASSVGRSGEGTDTQYF
DNA: TGTGCCAGCAGCGTAGGACGCAGCGGGGAAGGTACAGATACGCAGTATTTT

D: TRBD1
size: NA
V: TRBV18
J: TRBJ2-7
CDR3: CASSPATGTGIEEQYF
DNA: TGTGCCAGCTCACCCGCGACCGGGACAGGGATTGAGGAGCAGTACTTC

D: TRBD1
size: NA
V: TRBV6-6
J: TRBJ1-4
CDR3: CASSSTGVSNEKLFF
DNA: TGTGCCAGCAGTTCTACAGGGGTCTCTAATGAAAAACTGTTTTTT

D: TRBD2
size: NA
V: TRBV23-1
J: TRBJ2-2
CDR3: CASSRPLAGIRGTGELFF
DNA: TGCGCCAGCAGTCGACCTCTAGCGGGAATCAGGGGCACCGGGGAGCTGTTTTTT

D: NA
size: NA
V: TRBV25-1
J: TRBJ1-6
CDR3: CASSLRGANSPLHF
DNA: TGTGCCAGCAGCCTCCGGGGGGCTAATTCACCCCTCCACTTT

D: NA
size: NA
V: TRBV5-1
J: TRBJ2-3
CDR3: CASSLARGTDTQYF
DNA: TGCGCCAGCAGCTTGGCCCGGGGCACAGATACGCAGTATTTT

D: NA
size: NA
V: TRBV7-2
J: TRBJ1-4
CDR3: CASSSGLVGANEKLFF
DNA: TGTGCCAGCAGCTCTGGCCTAGTTGGGGCTAATGAAAAACTGTTTTTT

D: NA
size: NA
V: TRBV28
J: TRBJ2-5
CDR3: CASTTVTGTQYF
DNA: TGTGCCAGCACCACGGTTACAGGGACCCAGTACTTC

D: NA
size: few
V: TRBV28
J: TRBJ1-5
CDR3: CASSSTGNQPQHF
DNA: TGTGCCAGCAGTTCGACAGGCAATCAGCCCCAGCATTTT

D: TRBD1
size: NA
V: TRBV4-3
J: TRBJ2-1
CDR3: CASSQDLRQGGYEQFF
DNA: TGCGCCAGCAGCCAAGATCTTCGACAGGGGGGCTATGAGCAGTTCTTC

D: TRBD1
size: NA
V: TRBV15
J: TRBJ1-5
CDR3: CATSRDLTGGELGSNQPQHF
DNA: TGTGCCACCAGCAGAGATCTGACAGGGGGCGAACTTGGTAGCAATCAGCCCCAGCATTTT

D: NA
size: NA
V: TRBV5-1
J: TRBJ2-2
CDR3: CASSLVAGVSGGELFF
DNA: TGCGCCAGCAGCTTGGTTGCTGGCGTTAGTGGCGGGGAGCTGTTTTTT

D: TRBD1
size: NA
V: TRBV28
J: TRBJ1-5
CDR3: CASNAQGGESNQPQHF
DNA: TGTGCCAGCAATGCTCAGGGGGGGGAGAGCAATCAGCCCCAGCATTTT

D: NA
size: NA
V: TRBV6-1
J: TRBJ1-2
CDR3: CASTGFLNGYTF
DNA: TGTGCCAGCACAGGGTTTCTTAATGGCTACACCTTC

D: NA
size: NA
V: TRBV30
J: TRBJ2-7
CDR3: CAWSAEDGPGQYF
DNA: TGTGCCTGGAGTGCTGAGGACGGGCCCGGGCAGTACTTC

D: TRBD1
size: NA
V: TRBV9
J: TRBJ2-2
CDR3: CASSGGQGRTGELFF
DNA: TGTGCCAGCAGCGGGGGACAGGGCCGGACCGGGGAGCTGTTTTTT

D: NA
size: NA
V: TRBV29-1
J: TRBJ2-7
CDR3: CSVELAISYEQYF
DNA: TGCAGCGTTGAACTAGCCATCTCCTACGAGCAGTACTTC

D: TRBD1
size: NA
V: TRBV7-3
J: TRBJ2-2
CDR3: CASSLTGDGELFF
DNA: TGTGCCAGCAGTCTGACAGGGGACGGGGAGCTGTTTTTT